This T cell receptor (beta chain) was identified in a study of T cell responses to AZD1222 COVID-19 vaccine. Data came from immunoSEQ multiplex PCR; TCRdb stores just in-frame clones and leaves some out. The sample yields some 100,000 clones, roughly 86% seen once. Whole-study findings and limits: Recipients of AZD1222 seropositive at baseline numbered only five or six.

Trimming cost V 6 bases and J 9 bases; bases outside gene matches: 8. Germline CDR1 is MDHEN and CDR2 is SYDVKM. This CDR3 comprises 14 residues. This clone has only one observation. The antigen is not known. The material sequenced was peripheral blood, taken on day 0 of MenACWY control vaccination. The source is an adult in good health. This rearrangement joins TRBV28 to TRBJ1-6, with 7 bases that match TRBD1. The CDR3 spells CASSPGQIPSPLHF. As DNA, the CDR3 is TGTGCCAGCAGCCCGGGACAGATCCCTTCACCCCTCCACTTT.